The 6 T cell receptor beta chains below all came from one sample that was sequenced in a study of cytomegalovirus exposure and HLA in healthy donors. The PCR made use of 60 Vbeta and 13 Jbeta primers. Sequenced by immunoSEQ multiplex PCR; TCRdb stores in-frame clones only, minus some. The repertoire includes 150,000 to 200,000 clones, around 83% of them detected once, and over 0.85% sits in the top ten. What was sequenced was PBMCs. The receptors originated from a girl under 10 years old in good health and CMV-seropositive.

This chain connects TRBV27 to TRBJ2-1; 7 nucleotides agree with TRBD1. Germline CDR1 is MNHEY and CDR2 is SMNVEV (reference sequence). Germline trimming cut 5 bases from V and 8 bases from J; bases unmatched to any gene: 6. The CDR3 has 13 residues. This CDR3 is CASSIRGPDEQFF. In DNA, the CDR3 is TGTGCCAGCAGTATTAGGGGGCCGGATGAGCAGTTCTTC.

The V call is TRBV7-3, the J call TRBJ1-1; perhaps TRBD1 as D (6 bases). Trimming took off 2 bases at V and 1 base at J, with 11 bases between the two ends. Per germline, CDR1 SGHTA and CDR2 FQGTGA. The CDR3 extends over 15 amino acids. The CDR3 region is CASSLQGLGNTEAFF. CDR3 nucleotide sequence: TGTGCCAGCAGCTTACAGGGGTTGGGGAACACTGAAGCTTTCTTT.

V gene TRBV4-1 combines with J gene TRBJ2-7, with unresolved D. CDR1 and CDR2 from the germline V gene are MGHRA and YSYEKL. V lost 0 bases to trimming and J lost 6 bases, with 18 bases between them. The CDR3 is made up of 16 amino acids. The CDR3 here is CASSQDGFSGVGEQYF. The CDR3 nucleotides are TGCGCCAGCAGCCAAGACGGGTTTTCGGGTGTGGGCGAGCAGTACTTC.

The chain has TRBV4-1 and TRBJ2-6; 8 bases agree with TRBD1. The CDR3 is made up of 20 amino acids. V was clipped by 0 bases and J by 2 bases; unmatched bases: 12. Germline CDR1 MGHRA, CDR2 YSYEKL. CDR3 in DNA: TGCGCCAGCAGCCAAGATAGGTCAGGGGGCGTTAGAGCTGGGGCCAACGTCCTGACTTTC. Protein sequence: CASSQDRSGGVRAGANVLTF.

V and J are TRBV7-9 and TRBJ2-7; D is possibly TRBD2 (6 bases). The germline V gene has CDR1 SEHNR and CDR2 FQNEAQ (reference sequence). V gave up 5 bases and J gave up 3 bases, with 14 bases separating them. CDR3 length: 14 amino acids. Written as DNA, the CDR3 is TGTGCCAGCAGCCGCGGGACCCCGATCTACGAGCAGTACTTC. Its translation: CASSRGTPIYEQYF.

The rearrangement uses TRBV11-2 and TRBJ2-7, with 9 bases that match TRBD1. The length of the CDR3 is 16 residues. Germline trimming cut 4 bases from V and 7 bases from J; bases unmatched to any gene: 14. Germline assignment: CDR1 SGHAT and CDR2 FQNNGV. In DNA form, the CDR3 reads TGTGCCAGCAGCTCCTCCCGGGACAGGGTCGCGCGGGAGCAGTACTTC. Protein: CASSSSRDRVAREQYF.